The clone carrying this T cell receptor (beta chain) was seen a few times. These data come from a study of identical twins. TCRdb re-called the 5' RACE reads with MiXCR, one entry per CDR3 protein. The sample has 1.5 million to 2 million distinct CDR3 sequences; 25% to 35% are singletons. V was pared by 4 bases and J by 4 bases, with 5 bases of the junction left unmatched. The CDR3 length is 14 residues. Per germline, CDR1 DFQATT and CDR2 SNEGSKA (reference sequence). The sample consisted of cord blood. This TCR derives from a newborn girl in good health. The V call is TRBV20-1, the J call TRBJ2-5; 11 nucleotides agree with TRBD2. CDR3 bases: TGCAGTGCTAATCTACTAGCGGGAGTAGAGACCCAGTACTTC. This codes for CSANLLAGVETQYF.